The clone carrying this T cell receptor beta chain was counted many times. Antigen unknown. This specimen comes from a study of CD8 T cells in ankylosing spondylitis. The study's findings and limits: About 8 highly homologous variants formed a TCR beta motif that appeared characteristic of ankylosing spondylitis blood. Enrichment of disease-linked clones was reportedly significant in matched ankylosing spondylitis synovial fluid. Relatively scarce in peripheral blood, disease-linked clones were CD8+.

From the 5' RACE reads, TCRdb called clonotypes with MiXCR, one entry per CDR3 protein. The sample holds 150,000 to 200,000 distinct CDR3 sequences, around 16% seen once. This CDR3 has 14 amino acids. CDR1 is LGHDT and CDR2 is YNNKEL in the germline V gene (reference sequence). Between the trimmed V and J ends, which lost 3 bases and 4 bases, there was a span of 12 bases. This receptor was identified in a male donor with ankylosing spondylitis or in good health (not recorded which). The sample consisted of blood, either unsorted or a sorted T cell fraction (not recorded which). The chain couples TRBV3-1 to TRBJ1-1; D is possibly TRBD1 (5 bases). CDR3 DNA sequence: TGTGCCAGCAGCCATCAGGGCAGCGGCACTGAAGCTTTCTTT. It is translated as CASSHQGSGTEAFF.